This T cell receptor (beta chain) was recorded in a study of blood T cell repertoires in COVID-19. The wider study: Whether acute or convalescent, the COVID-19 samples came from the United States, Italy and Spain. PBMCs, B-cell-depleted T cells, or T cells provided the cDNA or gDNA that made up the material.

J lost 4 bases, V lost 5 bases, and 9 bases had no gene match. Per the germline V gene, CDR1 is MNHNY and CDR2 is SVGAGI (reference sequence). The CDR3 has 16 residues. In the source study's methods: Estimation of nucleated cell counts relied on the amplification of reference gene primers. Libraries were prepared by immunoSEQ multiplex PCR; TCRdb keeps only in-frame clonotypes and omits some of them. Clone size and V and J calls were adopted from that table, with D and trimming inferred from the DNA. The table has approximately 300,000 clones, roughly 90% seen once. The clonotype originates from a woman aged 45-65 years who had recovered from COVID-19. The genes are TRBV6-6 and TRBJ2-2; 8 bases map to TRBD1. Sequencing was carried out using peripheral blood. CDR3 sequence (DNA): TGTGCCAGCAGTCCGGGGACAGGCTTGGTCACCGGGGAGCTGTTTTTT. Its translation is CASSPGTGLVTGELFF.